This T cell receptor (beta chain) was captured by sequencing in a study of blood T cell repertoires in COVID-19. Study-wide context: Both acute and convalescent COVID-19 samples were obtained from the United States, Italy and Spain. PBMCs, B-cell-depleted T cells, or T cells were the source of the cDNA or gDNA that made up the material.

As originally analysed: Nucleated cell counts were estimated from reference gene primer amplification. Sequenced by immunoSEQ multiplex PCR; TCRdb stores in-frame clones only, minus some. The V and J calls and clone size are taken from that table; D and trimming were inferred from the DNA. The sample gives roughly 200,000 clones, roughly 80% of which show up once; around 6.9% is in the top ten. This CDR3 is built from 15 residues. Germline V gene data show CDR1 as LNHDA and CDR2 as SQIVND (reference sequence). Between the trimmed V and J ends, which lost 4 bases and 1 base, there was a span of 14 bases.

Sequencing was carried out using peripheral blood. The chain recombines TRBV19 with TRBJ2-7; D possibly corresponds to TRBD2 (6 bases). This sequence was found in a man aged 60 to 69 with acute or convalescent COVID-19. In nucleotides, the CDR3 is TGTGCCAGTAGTAGCGCCGGGAGCGGGTCCTACGAGCAGTACTTC. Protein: CASSSAGSGSYEQYF.